This T cell receptor (beta chain) was retrieved from a study of cytomegalovirus exposure and HLA in healthy donors. Researchers ran the PCR with 60 Vbeta and 13 Jbeta primers. Clones were read by immunoSEQ multiplex PCR, and TCRdb kept only the in-frame ones, dropping some. The sample has around 74,000 clones, less than 80% seen once; the top ten hold 2% to 2.5%. This CDR3 contains 16 residues. V lost 9 bases and J lost 5, with 23 bases in between. In germline, CDR1 is SGHNT, CDR2 YYREEE (reference sequence). This sequence originates from a man in his thirties or forties in good health and CMV-seronegative. The sequenced sample was PBMCs. The chain joins TRBV5-4 to TRBJ2-2; tentative D call: TRBD2 (6 bases). The CDR3 protein is CAILLEGLSGTGELFF. The CDR3 DNA follows: TGTGCCATCTTATTGGAGGGCCTCTCGGGGACCGGGGAGCTGTTTTTT. The whole variable domain, remainder taken from reference TRBV5-4 and TRBJ2-2, is ETGVTQSPTHLIKTRGQQVTLRCSSQSGHNTVSWYQQALGQGPQFIFQYYREEENGRGNFPPRFSGLQFPNYSSELNVNALELDDSALYLCAILLEGLSGTGELFFGEGSRLTVL.